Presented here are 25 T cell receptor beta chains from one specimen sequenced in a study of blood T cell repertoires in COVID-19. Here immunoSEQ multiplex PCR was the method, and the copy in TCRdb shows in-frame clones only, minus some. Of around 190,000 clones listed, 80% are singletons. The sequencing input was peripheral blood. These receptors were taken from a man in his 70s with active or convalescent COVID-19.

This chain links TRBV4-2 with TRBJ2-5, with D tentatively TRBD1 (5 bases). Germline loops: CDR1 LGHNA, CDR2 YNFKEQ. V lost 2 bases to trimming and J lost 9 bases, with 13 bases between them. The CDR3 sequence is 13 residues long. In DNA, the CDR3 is TGTGCCAGCAGCCAACAAGGGGCTGGGTCCCAGTACTTC. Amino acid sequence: CASSQQGAGSQYF.

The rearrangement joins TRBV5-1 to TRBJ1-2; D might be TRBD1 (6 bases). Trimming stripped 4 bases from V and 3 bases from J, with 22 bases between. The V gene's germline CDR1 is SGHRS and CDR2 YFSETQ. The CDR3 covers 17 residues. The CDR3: CASSPGQRTGVYYGYTF. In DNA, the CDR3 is TGCGCCAGCAGCCCAGGACAGAGAACTGGCGTTTACTATGGCTACACCTTC.

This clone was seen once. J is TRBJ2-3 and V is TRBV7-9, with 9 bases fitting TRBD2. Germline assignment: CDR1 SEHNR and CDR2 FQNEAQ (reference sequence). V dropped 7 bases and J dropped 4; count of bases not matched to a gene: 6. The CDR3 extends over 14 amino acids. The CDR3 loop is CASIVAGASDTQYF. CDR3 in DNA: TGTGCCAGCATCGTAGCGGGGGCGTCAGATACGCAGTATTTT.

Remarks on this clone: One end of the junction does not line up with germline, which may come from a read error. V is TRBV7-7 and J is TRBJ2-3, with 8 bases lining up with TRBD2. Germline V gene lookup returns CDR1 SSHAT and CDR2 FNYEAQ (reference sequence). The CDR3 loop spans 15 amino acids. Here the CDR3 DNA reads TGTGCTAGCAGCTTCGGGACTAGTCAGTCAGATACGCAGTATTTT. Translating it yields CASSFGTSQSDTQYF.

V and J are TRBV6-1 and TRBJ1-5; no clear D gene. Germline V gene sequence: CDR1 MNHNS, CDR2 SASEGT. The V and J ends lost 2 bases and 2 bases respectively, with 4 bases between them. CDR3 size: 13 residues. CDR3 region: CASSEQGNQPQHF. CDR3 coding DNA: TGTGCCAGCAGTGAACAGGGCAATCAGCCCCAGCATTTT.

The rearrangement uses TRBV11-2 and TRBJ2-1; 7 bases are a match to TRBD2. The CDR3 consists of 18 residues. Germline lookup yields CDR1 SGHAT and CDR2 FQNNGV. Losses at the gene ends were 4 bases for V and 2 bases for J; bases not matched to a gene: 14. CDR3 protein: CASSSPLVAGTTYNEQFF. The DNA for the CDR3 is TGTGCCAGCAGCTCCCCCCTAGTTGCCGGGACTACCTACAATGAGCAGTTCTTC.

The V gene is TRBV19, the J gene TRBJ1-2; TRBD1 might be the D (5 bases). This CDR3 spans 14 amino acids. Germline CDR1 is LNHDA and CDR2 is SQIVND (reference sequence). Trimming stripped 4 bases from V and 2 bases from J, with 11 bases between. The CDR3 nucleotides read TGTGCCAGTAGTACCCCCTCAGGGAACTATGGCTACACCTTC. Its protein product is CASSTPSGNYGYTF.

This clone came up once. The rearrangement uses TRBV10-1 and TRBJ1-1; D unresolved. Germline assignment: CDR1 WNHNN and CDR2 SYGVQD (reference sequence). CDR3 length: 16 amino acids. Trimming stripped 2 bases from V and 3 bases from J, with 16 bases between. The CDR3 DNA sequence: TGCGCCAGCAGTGAGCTACGCGGGGATGGGGACACTGAAGCTTTCTTT. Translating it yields CASSELRGDGDTEAFF.

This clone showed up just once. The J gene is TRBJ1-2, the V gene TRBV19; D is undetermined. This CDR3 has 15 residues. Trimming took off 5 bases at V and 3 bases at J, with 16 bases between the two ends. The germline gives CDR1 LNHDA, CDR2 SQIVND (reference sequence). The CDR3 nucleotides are TGTGCCAGTAGTCTTTCAAGACTCACACACTATGGCTACACCTTC. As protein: CASSLSRLTHYGYTF.

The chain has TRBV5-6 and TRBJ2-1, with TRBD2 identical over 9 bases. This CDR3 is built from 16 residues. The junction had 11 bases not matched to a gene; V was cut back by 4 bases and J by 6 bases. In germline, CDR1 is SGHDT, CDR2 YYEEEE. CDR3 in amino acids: CASSVEWREGRNEQFF. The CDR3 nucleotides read TGTGCCAGCAGCGTTGAATGGCGGGAGGGTCGCAATGAGCAGTTCTTC.

This chain's CDR3 is CASSDREDNEKLFF. The CDR3 DNA reads TGTGCCAGCAGCGACCGGGAAGATAATGAAAAACTGTTTTTT. The genes are TRBV9 and TRBJ1-4; D is undetermined. The CDR3 covers 14 residues. The ends were cut back, 3 bases at V and 4 bases at J, with 10 bases in the middle. Germline CDR1 and CDR2: SGDLS and YYNGEE. The whole variable domain, filled in from reference TRBV9 and TRBJ1-4, reads DSGVTQTPKHLITATGQRVTLRCSPRSGDLSVYWYQQSLDQGLQFLIQYYNGEERAKGNILERFSAQQFPDLHSELNLSSLELGDSALYFCASSDREDNEKLFFGSGTQLSVL.

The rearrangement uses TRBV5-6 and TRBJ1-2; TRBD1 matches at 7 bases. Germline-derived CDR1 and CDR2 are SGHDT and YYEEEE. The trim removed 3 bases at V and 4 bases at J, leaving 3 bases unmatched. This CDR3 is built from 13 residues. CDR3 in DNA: TGTGCCAGCAGCTCCCGGGACAGCTATGGCTACACCTTC. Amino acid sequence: CASSSRDSYGYTF. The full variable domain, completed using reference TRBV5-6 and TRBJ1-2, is DAGVTQSPTHLIKTRGQQVTLRCSPKSGHDTVSWYQQALGQGPQFIFQYYEEEERQRGNFPDRFSGHQFPNYSSELNVNALLLGDSALYLCASSSRDSYGYTFGSGTRLTVV.

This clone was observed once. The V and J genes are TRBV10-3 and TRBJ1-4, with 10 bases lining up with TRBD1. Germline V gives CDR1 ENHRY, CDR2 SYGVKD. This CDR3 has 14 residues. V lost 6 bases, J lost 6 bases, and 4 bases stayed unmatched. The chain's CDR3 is CAIRRDRGDEKLFF. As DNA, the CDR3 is TGTGCCATCAGAAGGGACAGGGGAGATGAAAAACTGTTTTTT.

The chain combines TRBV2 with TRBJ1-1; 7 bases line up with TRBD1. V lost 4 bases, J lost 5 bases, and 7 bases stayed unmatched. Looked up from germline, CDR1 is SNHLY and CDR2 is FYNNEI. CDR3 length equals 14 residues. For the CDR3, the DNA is TGTGCCAGCAGTGTCGAACTACAGGGGACTGAAGCTTTCTTT. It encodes CASSVELQGTEAFF.

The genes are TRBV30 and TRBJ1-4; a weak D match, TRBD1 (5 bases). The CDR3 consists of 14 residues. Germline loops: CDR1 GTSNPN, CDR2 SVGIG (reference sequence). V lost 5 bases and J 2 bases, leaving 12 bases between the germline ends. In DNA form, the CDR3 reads TGTGCCTGGGGTATTGGGGCGACTAATGAAAAACTGTTTTTT. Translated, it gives CAWGIGATNEKLFF.

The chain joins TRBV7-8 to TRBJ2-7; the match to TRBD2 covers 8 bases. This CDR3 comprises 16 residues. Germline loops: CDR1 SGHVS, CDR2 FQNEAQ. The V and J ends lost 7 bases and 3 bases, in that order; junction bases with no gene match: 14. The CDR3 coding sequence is TGTGCCAGCACCGTTGACCTACTAGCGGAGCACTACGAGCAGTACTTC. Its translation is CASTVDLLAEHYEQYF.

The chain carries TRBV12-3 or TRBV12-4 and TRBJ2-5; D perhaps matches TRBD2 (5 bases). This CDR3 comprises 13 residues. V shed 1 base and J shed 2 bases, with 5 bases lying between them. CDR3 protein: CASSLGGQETQYF. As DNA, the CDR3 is TGTGCCAGCAGTTTAGGAGGGCAAGAGACCCAGTACTTC.

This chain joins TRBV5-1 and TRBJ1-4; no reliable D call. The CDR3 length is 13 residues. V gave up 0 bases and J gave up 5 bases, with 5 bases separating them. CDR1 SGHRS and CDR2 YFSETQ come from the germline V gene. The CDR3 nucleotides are TGCGCCAGCAGCTTGGGCCGGAATGAAAAACTGTTTTTT. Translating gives CASSLGRNEKLFF.

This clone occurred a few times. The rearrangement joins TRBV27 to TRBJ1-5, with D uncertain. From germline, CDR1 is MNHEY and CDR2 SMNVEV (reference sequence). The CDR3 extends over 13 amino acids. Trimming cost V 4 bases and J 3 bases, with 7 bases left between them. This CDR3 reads CASSSEYNQPQHF. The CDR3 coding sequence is TGTGCCAGCAGTTCAGAATACAATCAGCCCCAGCATTTT.

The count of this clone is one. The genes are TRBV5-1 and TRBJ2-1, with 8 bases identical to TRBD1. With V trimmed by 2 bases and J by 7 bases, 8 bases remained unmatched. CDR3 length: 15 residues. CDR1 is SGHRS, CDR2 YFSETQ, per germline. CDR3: CASSFGQGAGNEQFF. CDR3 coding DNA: TGCGCCAGCAGCTTTGGGCAGGGGGCGGGAAATGAGCAGTTCTTC.

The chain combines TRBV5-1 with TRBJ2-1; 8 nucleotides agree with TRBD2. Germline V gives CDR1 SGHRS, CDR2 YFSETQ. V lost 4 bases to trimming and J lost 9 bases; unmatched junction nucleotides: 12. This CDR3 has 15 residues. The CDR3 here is CASSDTAAGDLEQFF. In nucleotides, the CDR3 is TGCGCCAGCAGCGACACGGCAGCGGGAGATCTTGAGCAGTTCTTC.

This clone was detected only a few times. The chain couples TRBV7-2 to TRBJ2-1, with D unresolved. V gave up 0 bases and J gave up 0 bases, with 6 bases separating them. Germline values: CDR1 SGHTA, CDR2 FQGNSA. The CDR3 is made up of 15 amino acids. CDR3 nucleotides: TGTGCCAGCAGCTTAGCGTACGGCTCCTACAATGAGCAGTTCTTC. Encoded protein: CASSLAYGSYNEQFF. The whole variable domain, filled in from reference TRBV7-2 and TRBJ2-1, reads GAGVSQSPSNKVTEKGKDVELRCDPISGHTALYWYRQSLGQGLEFLIYFQGNSAPDKSGLPSDRFSAERTGGSVSTLTIQRTQQEDSAVYLCASSLAYGSYNEQFFGPGTRLTVL.

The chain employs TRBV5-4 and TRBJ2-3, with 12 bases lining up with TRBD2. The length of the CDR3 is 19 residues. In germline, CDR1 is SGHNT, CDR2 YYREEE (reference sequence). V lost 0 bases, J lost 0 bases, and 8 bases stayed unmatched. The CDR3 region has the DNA TGTGCCAGCAGCTTGGGGGTGGGGACTAGCGGGCCTAGCACAGATACGCAGTATTTT. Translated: CASSLGVGTSGPSTDTQYF. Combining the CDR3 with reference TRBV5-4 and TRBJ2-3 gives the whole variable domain ETGVTQSPTHLIKTRGQQVTLRCSSQSGHNTVSWYQQALGQGPQFIFQYYREEENGRGNFPPRFSGLQFPNYSSELNVNALELDDSALYLCASSLGVGTSGPSTDTQYFGPGTRLTVL.

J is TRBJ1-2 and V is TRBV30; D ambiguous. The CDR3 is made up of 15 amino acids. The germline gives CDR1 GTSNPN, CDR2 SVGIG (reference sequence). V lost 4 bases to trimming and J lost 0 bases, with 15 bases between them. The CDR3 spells CAWTRAYDPNYGYTF. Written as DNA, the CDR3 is TGTGCCTGGACTCGCGCGTACGATCCTAACTATGGCTACACCTTC.

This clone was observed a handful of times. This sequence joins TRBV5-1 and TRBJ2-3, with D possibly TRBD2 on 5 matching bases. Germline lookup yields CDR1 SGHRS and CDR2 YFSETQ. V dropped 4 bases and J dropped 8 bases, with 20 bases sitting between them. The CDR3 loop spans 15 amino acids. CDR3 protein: CASSPSPAERVTQYF. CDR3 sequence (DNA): TGCGCCAGCAGCCCATCCCCGGCGGAGAGGGTTACGCAGTATTTT. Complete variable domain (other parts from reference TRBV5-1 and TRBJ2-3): KAGVTQTPRYLIKTRGQQVTLSCSPISGHRSVSWYQQTPGQGLQFLFEYFSETQRNKGNFPGRFSGRQFSNSRSEMNVSTLELGDSALYLCASSPSPAERVTQYFGPGTRLTVL.